These 24 T cell receptor beta chains were all obtained from the same sample, sequenced in a study of T-cell memory formation after mild COVID-19 (dated by TCRdb to the early 2020s). Libraries came from 5' RACE. The sequencer listed for this sample is Illumina NovaSeq 6000. Starting from the raw public reads, TCRdb applied fastp trimming at Q25, assembled clones with MiXCR and retained in-frame beta chains. Each entry merges the rows of one CDR3 protein and shows their most common DNA and genes. The sample contains some 180,000 distinct CDR3 sequences, 10% to 15% of them found a single time. The ten largest account for 3% to 4% of the sample. Source material: PBMCs or a T cell subset sorted from them (not recorded which). Receptors were obtained from a young man who had mild COVID-19 (a few samples of this study predate the infection). The sample titles of this study are shuffled in the database, so cell type and time point are left out; the donor was told from shared clones.

The chain links TRBV5-1 to TRBJ1-4; D is uncertain. The germline V gene encodes CDR1 SGHRS and CDR2 YFSETQ. V shed 3 bases and J shed 1 base, with 10 bases lying between them. The CDR3 runs to 15 residues. CDR3 region: CASSSAPETNEKLFF. The CDR3 coding sequence is TGCGCCAGCAGCTCGGCACCAGAAACTAATGAAAAACTGTTTTTT.

This clonotype came up once. V gene TRBV4-3 combines with J gene TRBJ1-3; a possible D gene is TRBD1 (6 bases). V lost 5 bases, J lost 2 bases, and 16 bases lay in between. Germline V CDR1 and CDR2: LGHNA, YSLEER. The CDR3 runs 16 residues. CDR3 protein: CASSWGRQGAGNTIYF. Written as DNA, the CDR3 is TGCGCCAGCAGCTGGGGGCGGCAGGGTGCTGGAAACACCATATATTTT.

The chain has TRBV9 and TRBJ2-7; 10 nucleotides match TRBD2. With V trimmed by 3 bases and J by 7 bases, 10 bases remained unmatched. Germline V gives CDR1 SGDLS, CDR2 YYNGEE. The CDR3 has 15 amino acids. The CDR3 nucleotides read TGTGCCAGCAGCGCCCCAAGCGGGGGGGTTGGGGAGCAGTACTTC. Translating gives CASSAPSGGVGEQYF.

This clonotype was picked up a small number of times. The V gene is TRBV7-2, the J gene TRBJ1-3, with D perhaps TRBD1 (5 bases). Germline CDR1 and CDR2: SGHTA and FQGNSA. The CDR3 is made up of 18 amino acids. The V end was cut by 1 base, the J end by 0 bases, with 16 bases between. The CDR3: CASSLVGPPWSSGNTIYF. CDR3 DNA: TGTGCCAGCAGCTTAGTGGGGCCGCCTTGGTCCTCTGGAAACACCATATATTTT. The full variable domain, completed using reference TRBV7-2 and TRBJ1-3, is GAGVSQSPSNKVTEKGKDVELRCDPISGHTALYWYRQSLGQGLEFLIYFQGNSAPDKSGLPSDRFSAERTGGSVSTLTIQRTQQEDSAVYLCASSLVGPPWSSGNTIYFGEGSWLTVV.

This clonotype was counted only a few times. The V call is TRBV18, the J call TRBJ2-7, with D unclear. V dropped 2 bases and J dropped 7 bases, with 15 bases sitting between them. Germline-derived CDR1 and CDR2 are KGHSH and LQKENI. The CDR3 consists of 14 residues. The CDR3 sequence is CASSPRANDGEQYV. CDR3 coding DNA: TGTGCCAGCTCACCAAGGGCCAACGACGGGGAGCAGTACGTC.

In its sample, this clonotype was seen a few times. V gene TRBV6-5 combines with J gene TRBJ1-2; D uncertain. Trimming took 6 bases from V and 4 from J, leaving 12 bases between them. Germline values: CDR1 MNHEY, CDR2 SVGAGI. CDR3 size: 13 residues. The CDR3 DNA reads TGTGCCAGCAGACGGACGGCAATCTATGGCTACACCTTC. Encoded protein: CASRRTAIYGYTF.

This clonotype was detected only a few times. The rearrangement joins TRBV7-2 to TRBJ2-5, with 12 nucleotides matching TRBD2. Trimming removed 3 bases from V and 4 bases from J; junction bases left unmatched: 12. CDR3 length: 18 residues. Germline lookup yields CDR1 SGHTA and CDR2 FQGNSA. The CDR3 DNA sequence: TGTGCCAGCAGCTTTTCTAAGACTAGCGGGGGCTATGGAGAGACCCAGTACTTC. This gives the protein CASSFSKTSGGYGETQYF.

The V gene is TRBV29-1, the J gene TRBJ2-6; D gene unclear. Trimming removed 7 bases at V and 2 bases at J, with 12 bases between. The CDR3 has 14 residues. Germline V gene data show CDR1 as SQVTM and CDR2 as ANQGSEA. CDR3 nucleotide sequence: TGCAGCGCCTTAACAGTGGCTGGGGCCAACGTCCTGACTTTC. Translating it yields CSALTVAGANVLTF.

This chain links TRBV12-3 or TRBV12-4 with TRBJ1-5; D is ambiguous. The CDR3 runs to 13 residues. Trimming cost V 8 bases and J 3 bases, with 11 bases left between them. The CDR3 spells CASEAQLNQPQHF. As DNA, the CDR3 is TGTGCCAGCGAGGCACAGCTCAATCAGCCCCAGCATTTT.

This clonotype was counted between two and nine times. V is TRBV20-1 and J is TRBJ1-1; D is undetermined. This CDR3 has 14 amino acids. In germline, CDR1 is DFQATT, CDR2 SNEGSKA (reference sequence). V gave up 3 bases and J gave up 0 bases, with 11 bases separating them. CDR3 loop: CSASFGQLNTEAFF. For the CDR3, the DNA is TGCAGTGCTAGTTTCGGGCAGCTGAACACTGAAGCTTTCTTT.

The chain couples TRBV3-1 to TRBJ1-1; D is uncertain. The V gene lost 0 bases and the J gene lost 11 bases, with 16 bases spanning the gap. Germline loops: CDR1 LGHDT, CDR2 YNNKEL (reference sequence). CDR3 size: 14 residues. In DNA form, the CDR3 reads TGTGCCAGCAGCCAAGAGGGGAGGGTGTCCGCCGCTTTCTTT. Its translation: CASSQEGRVSAAFF. Full variable domain (missing parts from reference TRBV3-1 and TRBJ1-1): DTAVSQTPKYLVTQMGNDKSIKCEQNLGHDTMYWYKQDSKKFLKIMFSYNNKELIINETVPNRFSPKSPDKAHLNLHINSLELGDSAVYFCASSQEGRVSAAFFGQGTRLTVV.

In its sample, this clonotype was seen a few times. This sequence joins TRBV10-3 and TRBJ2-7; TRBD1 matches 7 bases. The CDR3 runs to 13 residues. Germline V CDR1 and CDR2: ENHRY, SYGVKD. After removal of 8 bases from V and 0 bases from J, the junction contained 4 bases not matched to a gene. CDR3 coding DNA: TGTGCCATCCGGACAGGCAGCTCCTACGAGCAGTACTTC. It yields the protein CAIRTGSSYEQYF.

This clonotype came up a few times. The chain is built from TRBV24-1 and TRBJ2-3; tentative D call: TRBD2 (6 bases). Per germline, CDR1 KGHDR and CDR2 SFDVKD. CDR3 length equals 13 residues. V was trimmed by 1 base and J by 5 bases, leaving 6 bases between them. The CDR3 reads CATSDLAGDTQYF. In DNA, the CDR3 is TGTGCCACCAGTGATTTAGCGGGAGATACGCAGTATTTT.

V and J are TRBV12-3 or TRBV12-4 and TRBJ2-3, with 7 bases matching TRBD2. This CDR3 has 19 amino acids. The V and J ends lost 4 bases and 1 base, in that order; junction bases with no gene match: 17. CDR3 in amino acids: CASSSDGLGVRVGTDTQYF. The DNA of the CDR3 is TGTGCCAGCAGTTCGGACGGACTAGGAGTGAGAGTGGGCACAGATACGCAGTATTTT.

Remarks on this clonotype: A read error may produce the germline difference seen at one junction end. The chain joins TRBV29-1 to TRBJ1-2; D perhaps matches TRBD1 (5 bases). Germline CDR1 is SQVTM and CDR2 is ANQGSEA. This CDR3 comprises 12 residues. The CDR3: CSVEDPWGGWNF. The CDR3 bases are TGCAGCGTTGAAGATCCCTGGGGCGGGTGGAACTTC.

This rearrangement joins TRBV4-2 to TRBJ2-2; TRBD2 aligns across 12 bases. From germline, CDR1 is LGHNA and CDR2 YNFKEQ. The CDR3 consists of 16 residues. The V and J ends lost 3 bases and 4 bases, in that order; junction bases with no gene match: 3. Written as DNA, the CDR3 is TGTGCCAGCAGCCATGAACTAGCGGGAGGCACCGGGGAGCTGTTTTTT. It yields the protein CASSHELAGGTGELFF.

The V gene is TRBV12-5, the J gene TRBJ1-6; 7 bases fit TRBD1. The CDR3 totals 16 residues. Germline CDR1 reads LGHNT; CDR2 reads FRNRAP. Unmatched junction bases numbered 5, after V lost 6 bases and J lost 0 bases. CDR3 nucleotide sequence: TGTGCTAGTGGGAGACAGGGAGGCTCCTATAATTCACCCCTCCACTTT. This gives the protein CASGRQGGSYNSPLHF.

This clonotype appeared many times. The gene calls are TRBV7-9 and TRBJ1-1; D unresolved. The CDR3 is made up of 12 amino acids. Germline-derived CDR1 and CDR2 are SEHNR and FQNEAQ (reference sequence). Trimming took 6 bases from V and 5 from J, leaving 10 bases between them. Written as DNA, the CDR3 is TGTGCCAGCAGTCTTTATCTTACTGAAGCTTTCTTT. Translated: CASSLYLTEAFF.

This clonotype was counted many times. The chain combines TRBV7-9 with TRBJ2-5; TRBD2 agrees at 9 bases. Germline loops: CDR1 SEHNR, CDR2 FQNEAQ (reference sequence). There are 13 residues in the CDR3. The V and J ends lost 7 bases and 6 bases, in that order; junction bases with no gene match: 6. The CDR3: CASTLAGIQTQYF. The CDR3 nucleotides read TGTGCCAGCACCCTAGCGGGGATTCAGACCCAGTACTTC.

The J gene is TRBJ2-5, the V gene TRBV20-1; maybe TRBD1 (7 bases). Trimming removed 6 bases from V and 1 base from J, with 18 bases in between. Germline lookup yields CDR1 DFQATT and CDR2 SNEGSKA (reference sequence). CDR3 length: 15 residues. CDR3 region: CSAEGAEGIQETQYF. The CDR3 DNA reads TGCAGTGCCGAGGGGGCGGAGGGTATCCAAGAGACCCAGTACTTC.

This rearrangement joins TRBV5-1 to TRBJ2-2; TRBD2 agrees at 8 bases. Germline values: CDR1 SGHRS, CDR2 YFSETQ. V was clipped by 0 bases and J by 0 bases; unmatched bases: 1. The CDR3 consists of 16 residues. The CDR3 is CASSLATSANTGELFF. CDR3 DNA sequence: TGCGCCAGCAGCTTGGCGACTAGCGCGAACACCGGGGAGCTGTTTTTT.

The table lists this clonotype with a count of one. The V gene is TRBV12-5, the J gene TRBJ2-3; 7 nucleotides line up with TRBD1. Germline values: CDR1 LGHNT, CDR2 FRNRAP. V was clipped by 6 bases and J by 2 bases; unmatched bases: 2. This CDR3 is 13 amino acids long. The CDR3 reads CASGTGTTDTQYF. DNA of the CDR3: TGTGCTAGTGGGACAGGGACCACAGATACGCAGTATTTT.

The rearrangement links TRBV5-4 to TRBJ1-2; tentative D call: TRBD1 (5 bases). The germline V and J ends were trimmed by 0 bases and 5 bases, with 23 bases remaining between them. Per germline, CDR1 SGHNT and CDR2 YYREEE (reference sequence). The CDR3 is 18 residues long. CDR3 DNA sequence: TGTGCCAGCAGCTTGGCCCCTAACGCCAGGGTGCGGGGTTATGGCTACACCTTC. It yields the protein CASSLAPNARVRGYGYTF.

The genes are TRBV7-8 and TRBJ2-3, with D tentatively TRBD1 (6 bases). V was clipped by 5 bases and J by 14 bases, with 23 bases between them. Looked up from germline, CDR1 is SGHVS and CDR2 is FQNEAQ. The CDR3 extends over 14 amino acids. CDR3 protein: CASSLETTGRRGYF. CDR3 in DNA: TGTGCCAGCAGCCTCGAGACCACAGGGCGCAGGGGGTATTTT.